The 22 T cell receptor beta chains below were found in one sample sequenced in a study of blood T cell repertoires in COVID-19. Repertoires were generated with immunoSEQ multiplex PCR, while TCRdb's copy carries only in-frame clones and drops some. The data contain 20,000 to 30,000 clones, under 95% of them singletons. The sequenced sample was peripheral blood. The receptors originated from a woman aged 45-65 years with active COVID-19.

This clone was detected only once. This chain connects TRBV25-1 to TRBJ1-6, with D uncertain. Trimming took off 5 bases at V and 7 bases at J, with 9 bases between the two ends. The CDR3 spans 13 residues. Germline V CDR1 and CDR2: MGHDK, SYGVNS. The CDR3 DNA reads as TGTGCCAGCAGTCCCCGGGAGAATTCACCCCTCCACTTT. This encodes CASSPRENSPLHF.

V is TRBV2 and J is TRBJ1-2; 8 bases match TRBD1. The CDR3 has 13 residues. In germline, CDR1 is SNHLY, CDR2 FYNNEI. The trim removed 5 bases at V and 8 bases at J, leaving 7 bases unmatched. The CDR3 sequence is CASSSGTGDGYTF. The CDR3 region has the DNA TGTGCCAGCAGTTCCGGGACAGGCGACGGCTACACCTTC.

The chain employs TRBV10-2 and TRBJ2-7; 12 nucleotides align to TRBD2. Germline lookup yields CDR1 WSHSY and CDR2 SAAADI. Losses at the gene ends were 4 bases for V and 3 bases for J; bases not matched to a gene: 22. This CDR3 has 21 amino acids. CDR3 protein: CASSVSDLAGGATNQLYEQYF. CDR3 bases: TGCGCCAGCAGTGTTTCCGACCTAGCGGGAGGGGCTACTAACCAACTCTACGAGCAGTACTTC.

The DNA of the CDR3 is TGTGCCAGCAGTTACTCGAGATTTAGGGGGCCCTCTGGAAACACCATATATTTT. Protein sequence: CASSYSRFRGPSGNTIYF. The chain employs TRBV6-7 and TRBJ1-3; 7 positions agree with TRBD1. TRBV6-7 is assigned to the ORF class and has an uncertain function. This CDR3 is 18 amino acids long. With 0 bases clipped from V and 0 bases from J, the junction kept 8 bases outside the gene matches.

The chain employs TRBV5-6 and TRBJ1-5, with a tentative D call TRBD1 (6 bases). Trimming pared 3 bases from V and 6 bases from J, leaving 19 bases between. Germline V CDR1 and CDR2: SGHDT, YYEEEE. The CDR3 extends over 16 amino acids. CDR3 amino acids: CASSSTRPGAGQPQHF. CDR3 bases: TGTGCCAGCAGCTCCACCCGGCCAGGGGCCGGTCAGCCCCAGCATTTT.

The chain uses TRBV29-1 and TRBJ2-1; 11 bases match TRBD1. Germline trimming cut 3 bases from V and 6 bases from J; bases unmatched to any gene: 1. This CDR3 has 13 residues. The V gene's germline CDR1 is SQVTM and CDR2 ANQGSEA. As DNA, the CDR3 is TGCAGCGTTGAGGGGACAGGGGGCAATGAGCAGTTCTTC. Protein sequence: CSVEGTGGNEQFF.

The chain's CDR3 is CASSQAGRGSGETQYF. CDR3 bases: TGTGCCAGCAGCCAAGCGGGAAGGGGGTCAGGAGAGACCCAGTACTTC. The rearrangement links TRBV3-1 (or the pseudogene TRBV3-2) to TRBJ2-5; a weak D match, TRBD1 (6 bases). The germline CDR1 and CDR2 sequences are LGHDT and YNNKEL (reference sequence). Between the trimmed V and J ends, which lost 1 base and 4 bases, there was a span of 16 bases. CDR3 size: 16 residues.

Written as DNA, the CDR3 is TGCGCCAGCAGCTTGGCCGGCGGATTAGCTAACTATGGCTACACCTTC. This sequence encodes CASSLAGGLANYGYTF. The genes are TRBV5-1 and TRBJ1-2; D call uncertain. The CDR3 extends over 16 amino acids. Per germline, CDR1 SGHRS and CDR2 YFSETQ. V was trimmed by 0 bases and J by 0 bases, leaving 12 bases between them.

This rearrangement joins TRBV25-1 to TRBJ1-1; 8 nucleotides align to TRBD1. CDR3 length: 15 residues. Trimming removed 6 bases from V and 1 base from J; junction bases left unmatched: 7. Germline V gives CDR1 MGHDK, CDR2 SYGVNS. CDR3 DNA sequence: TGTGCCAGCAGGGAGACAGGGGAGGCGAACACTGAAGCTTTCTTT. It codes for CASRETGEANTEAFF.

This sequence joins TRBV7-3 and TRBJ2-3; no reliable D call. CDR3 size: 13 residues. Germline assignment: CDR1 SGHTA and CDR2 FQGTGA. Trimming left V 1 base short and J 4 bases short, with 6 bases between. The CDR3, as DNA: TGTGCCAGCAGCTTAATGCGCGCAGATACGCAGTATTTT. As protein: CASSLMRADTQYF.

The V call is TRBV9, the J call TRBJ2-5; D is perhaps TRBD1 (6 bases). The CDR3 totals 14 residues. Germline V lookup: CDR1 SGDLS, CDR2 YYNGEE. Trimming took 2 bases from V and 6 from J, leaving 14 bases between them. The CDR3 coding sequence is TGTGCCAGCAGCGTTGATAGGGGGTGGCAGACCCAGTACTTC. Amino acids: CASSVDRGWQTQYF.

With regard to this clone: One junction end disagrees with the germline gene, perhaps due to a read error. The chain couples TRBV2 to TRBJ1-5; 7 bases fit TRBD1. The germline gives CDR1 SNHLY, CDR2 FYNNEI. The CDR3 runs to 14 residues. The CDR3 protein is CASNEGTANQPQHF. As DNA, the CDR3 is TGTGCCAGCAATGAAGGGACAGCGAATCAGCCCCAGCATTTT.

This chain uses TRBV2 with TRBJ1-2; D remains unclear. Looked up from germline, CDR1 is SNHLY and CDR2 is FYNNEI. Trimming took 4 bases from V and 4 from J, leaving 10 bases between them. The CDR3 covers 13 residues. CDR3 loop: CASSGQSIYGYTF. The CDR3 DNA follows: TGTGCCAGCAGTGGGCAGTCCATCTATGGCTACACCTTC.

The chain links TRBV5-1 to TRBJ2-3; 9 nucleotides agree with TRBD2. With V trimmed by 4 bases and J by 0 bases, 12 bases remained unmatched. In germline, CDR1 is SGHRS, CDR2 YFSETQ. The CDR3 is 18 amino acids. The CDR3 bases are TGCGCCAGCAGCCCGTCGGTTATAGCGGGAGTAAGCACAGATACGCAGTATTTT. It translates to CASSPSVIAGVSTDTQYF.

The V gene is TRBV5-1, the J gene TRBJ2-3, with D maybe TRBD2 (6 bases). The CDR3 totals 13 residues. The germline V gene encodes CDR1 SGHRS and CDR2 YFSETQ. Trimming removed 7 bases at V and 5 bases at J, with 14 bases between. As DNA, the CDR3 is TGCGCCAGCGGAGGGACCCAGGGAGATACGCAGTATTTT. As protein: CASGGTQGDTQYF. The full variable domain, its missing parts supplied by reference TRBV5-1 and TRBJ2-3, is KAGVTQTPRYLIKTRGQQVTLSCSPISGHRSVSWYQQTPGQGLQFLFEYFSETQRNKGNFPGRFSGRQFSNSRSEMNVSTLELGDSALYLCASGGTQGDTQYFGPGTRLTVL.

The chain links TRBV28 to TRBJ1-1, with 10 bases identical to TRBD1. Germline CDR1 reads MDHEN; CDR2 reads SYDVKM. The CDR3 sequence is 12 residues long. J lost 10 bases, V lost 6 bases, and 5 bases had no gene match. CDR3 loop: CASSDRGHGAFF. The CDR3 DNA reads as TGTGCCAGCAGCGACAGGGGGCACGGAGCTTTCTTT.

CDR3 region: CASSLGARSRDEAFF. The CDR3 coding sequence is TGTGCCAGCAGCTTAGGCGCCAGGAGTCGGGATGAAGCTTTCTTT. The J gene is TRBJ1-1, the V gene TRBV11-2, with unresolved D. CDR3 length equals 15 residues. CDR1 SGHAT and CDR2 FQNNGV come from the germline V gene. The ends were cut back, 1 base at V and 7 bases at J, with 16 bases in the middle.

This CDR3 reads CASTEGLAGAYEQYF. In nucleotides, the CDR3 is TGTGCCAGCACCGAGGGCCTAGCGGGGGCCTACGAGCAGTACTTC. The V call is TRBV6-5, the J call TRBJ2-7; 10 positions agree with TRBD2. V gave up 7 bases and J gave up 2 bases; unmatched junction bases: 8. The CDR3 runs to 15 residues. CDR1 is MNHEY and CDR2 is SVGAGI in the germline V gene.

The genes are TRBV18 and TRBJ2-7, with TRBD1 matching over 8 bases. Germline CDR1 reads KGHSH; CDR2 reads LQKENI. V lost 0 bases and J lost 7; bases outside the gene matches: 14. The CDR3 extends over 17 amino acids. CDR3 DNA: TGTGCCAGCTCACCACCAAGCTCACAGGGGGGATTCGGGGAGCAGTACTTC. Its protein is CASSPPSSQGGFGEQYF. Full variable domain (missing parts from reference TRBV18 and TRBJ2-7): NAGVMQNPRHLVRRRGQEARLRCSPMKGHSHVYWYRQLPEEGLKFMVYLQKENIIDESGMPKERFSAEFPKEGPSILRIQQVVRGDSAAYFCASSPPSSQGGFGEQYFGPGTRLTVT.

The chain combines TRBV6-5 with TRBJ2-5, with D possibly matching TRBD2 (5 bases). Germline CDR1 and CDR2: MNHEY and SVGAGI. The CDR3 consists of 13 residues. Trimming removed 5 bases at V and 10 bases at J, with 17 bases between. The DNA of the CDR3 is TGTGCCAGCAGTCTGGACTGGGGTCGTGACCAGTACTTC. Protein: CASSLDWGRDQYF.

This chain connects TRBV10-3 to TRBJ1-1; TRBD1 aligns across 10 bases. V lost 5 bases and J lost 6; bases outside the gene matches: 3. The germline gives CDR1 ENHRY, CDR2 SYGVKD. The CDR3 extends over 13 amino acids. For the CDR3, the DNA is TGTGCCATCAGTCAAGGACAGGGGGCTGAAGCTTTCTTT. This translates into CAISQGQGAEAFF.

CDR3 sequence (DNA): TGTGCCAGCAGTCCAGGTACGGATAGCGGCTCCTACGAGCAGTACTTC. It is translated as CASSPGTDSGSYEQYF. The rearrangement joins TRBV3-1 (or the pseudogene TRBV3-2) to TRBJ2-7; possible D gene TRBD2, 6 bases. The germline CDR1 and CDR2 sequences are LGHDT and YNNKEL (reference sequence). The ends were cut back, 6 bases at V and 0 bases at J, with 18 bases in the middle. The CDR3 is 16 residues long.